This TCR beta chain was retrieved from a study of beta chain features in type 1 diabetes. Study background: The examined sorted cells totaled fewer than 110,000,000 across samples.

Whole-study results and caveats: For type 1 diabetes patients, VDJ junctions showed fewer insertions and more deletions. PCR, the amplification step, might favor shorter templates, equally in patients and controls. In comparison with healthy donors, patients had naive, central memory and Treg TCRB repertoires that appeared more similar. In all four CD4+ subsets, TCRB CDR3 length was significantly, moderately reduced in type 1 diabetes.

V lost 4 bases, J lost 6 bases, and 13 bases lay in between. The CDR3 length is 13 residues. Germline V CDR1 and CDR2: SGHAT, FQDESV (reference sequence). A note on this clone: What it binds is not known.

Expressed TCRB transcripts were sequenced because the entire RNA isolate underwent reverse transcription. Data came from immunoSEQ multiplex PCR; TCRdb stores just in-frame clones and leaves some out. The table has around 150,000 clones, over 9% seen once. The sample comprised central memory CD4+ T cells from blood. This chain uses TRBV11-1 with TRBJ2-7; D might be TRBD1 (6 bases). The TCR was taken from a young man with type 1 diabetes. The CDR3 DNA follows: TGTGCCAGCAGCTCATTTACAGGGATCGAGCAGTACTTC. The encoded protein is CASSSFTGIEQYF. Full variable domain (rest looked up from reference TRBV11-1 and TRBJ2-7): EAEVAQSPRYKITEKSQAVAFWCDPISGHATLYWYRQILGQGPELLVQFQDESVVDDSQLPKDRFSAERLKGVDSTLKIQPAELGDSAMYLCASSSFTGIEQYFGPGTRLTVT.